This TCR beta chain was captured by sequencing in a study of blood T cell repertoires in COVID-19. Original data processing: The assay estimated nucleated cells by amplifying reference gene primers. Method: immunoSEQ multiplex PCR; TCRdb's copy keeps in-frame clones and lacks some. V, J and clone size are taken as reported in that table, and D and trimming were inferred from the DNA itself. The sample yields around 200,000 clones, roughly 86% seen once. The CDR3 runs 13 residues. From germline, CDR1 is MRHNA and CDR2 SNTAGT. After removal of 4 bases from V and 5 bases from J, the junction contained 4 bases not matched to a gene. This clone showed up just a few times.

This chain joins TRBV6-4 and TRBJ2-7, with TRBD1 matching over 8 bases. What was sequenced was peripheral blood. The TCR comes from a woman older than 75 in a cohort sampled during active or convalescent COVID-19. This CDR3 reads CASSVGQGHEQYF. CDR3 coding DNA: TGTGCCAGCAGTGTCGGACAGGGTCACGAGCAGTACTTC.